This T cell receptor beta chain stems from a study of MAIT cells during Salmonella Paratyphi A infection (dated 2017 in TCRdb). Broadly, across the study: Adult volunteers aged 18 to 60 swallowed one dose of 1-5x10^3 CFU of S. Paratyphi A strain NVGH308. Starting at diagnosis, diagnosed volunteers were given ciprofloxacin 500 mg twice a day for 14 days.

What the authors observed across the whole study: Compared with healthy controls, diagnosed volunteers had more expansion or contraction among the top five MAIT clonotypes (about 0.5 versus 0.13), suggesting that infection reshaped the repertoire. Although the availability of volunteer samples limited sample sizes, the sizes were judged adequate for detecting differences between groups. Space occupied by over-represented MAIT clonotypes fell significantly from baseline to mid-infection (approximately 0.17 to 0.10), with no significant post-infection difference. MAIT TRBV usage was found to be oligoclonal, with TRBV20 and TRBV6 favoured, and appeared to be unchanged by infection.

The sample's time point label, in plain terms: mid-infection, around enteric fever diagnosis. MAIT cells, defined as Valpha7.2+ CD161+ T cells, were identified and sorted by flow cytometry. Over time, circulating MAIT cell TCRbeta repertoires were profiled in six volunteers who came down with enteric fever following controlled oral challenge with live Salmonella Paratyphi A. Each diagnosed volunteer contributed MAIT cell samples at pre-infection, mid-infection and post-infection timepoints. A diagnosis of enteric fever required Paratyphi A bacteremia and/or a persistent fever above 38 degrees C that lasted more than 12 hours. Diagnosis of infection in challenged volunteers occurred between day 4 and day 7 after challenge. For RNA extraction, between 5,000 and 10,000 MAIT cells per sample were sorted directly into RNAqueous-Micro lysis buffer. Lymphoprep gradient centrifugation was used to isolate peripheral blood mononuclear cells from blood samples and leukocyte cones. Cells were sorted on either a BD FACSAria Fusion or a BD FACSAria III sorter.

Library construction relied on 5' RACE. TCRbeta was amplified in two PCR rounds using Phusion High-Fidelity polymerase, and the primers carried sample-specific barcodes. To build the TCRbeta libraries, template-switch cDNA synthesis was carried out using SMARTScribe reverse transcriptase along with a TRBC-specific primer. After barcoding, samples were pooled and then prepared using the NEBNext Ultra DNA Library Prep Kit for Illumina. Libraries were sequenced on an Illumina MiSeq with the MiSeq reagent kit v2, 300 cycles. Per the original workflow: Reads were demultiplexed by barcode with Jemultiplexer and aligned with MiTCR using default parameters. VDJtools filtered out non-functional sequences; clonotypes were defined by amino acid sequence, with frequencies based on assigned sequence reads. The clonal space homeostasis analysis grouped clonotypes by frequency into over-represented (0.05-1), large, medium and small bins. TCRdb trimmed the raw reads at Q25, called clones with MiXCR and kept productive beta chains. Each entry is one CDR3 protein sequence, shown with its most common DNA and genes. The V and J calls were determined by TCRdb, not by the authors. This sample comprises roughly 950 distinct CDR3 sequences, 20% to 25% of them detected only once. Around 45% of the sample comes from the top ten.

This clonotype was seen a handful of times. Its antigen specificity is not known. Within one base of it there is no much larger clone, and no base qualities were kept. V is pruned by 6 bases and J by 5 bases, leaving 16 bases of the junction without a gene match. The CDR3, from cysteine to phenylalanine, totals 16 residues. The kept DNA is CDR3 alone, 48 bases in frame from the first base. The source is a person aged 18 to 75 who was deliberately infected with Salmonella Paratyphi A in a paratyphoid fever challenge study. The sample consisted of MAIT cells from blood, taken at the middle sampling point of the challenge study. The chain employs TRBV12-3 or TRBV12-4 and TRBJ2-7; the central 7 bases match TRBD2. The DNA sequence is TGTGCCAGCAGGCGGGGGTTGCGGGAGCGGGCGGACGAGCAGTACTTC. This sequence encodes CASRRGLRERADEQYF.